These T cell receptor beta chains were read from a single sample in a study of blood T cell repertoires in COVID-19. Data came from immunoSEQ multiplex PCR; TCRdb stores just in-frame clones and leaves some out. The table includes 400,000 to 550,000 clones, roughly 89% detected once. The sequencing input was peripheral blood. The receptors shown here come from a woman under 40 with acute or convalescent COVID-19. Each CDR3 is given with its conserved first and last residue. A D gene is named only where the DNA matches it firmly. A row's size may be missing; if present it is once, few, many or a size class.

TRBD1	TRBV4-1	-	TRBJ2-5	CASRQRTGGKETQYF	TGCGCCAGCAGGCAACGGACAGGGGGCAAAGAGACCCAGTACTTC
-	TRBV4-1	-	TRBJ1-5	CASSPRYLGLGVLGNQPQHF	TGCGCCAGCAGCCCAAGATATTTGGGGTTAGGGGTACTCGGCAATCAGCCCCAGCATTTT
TRBD2	TRBV4-1	-	TRBJ2-2	CASSTGLAGVLTGELFF	TGCGCCAGCAGCACGGGACTAGCGGGGGTCCTCACCGGGGAGCTGTTTTTT
TRBD2	TRBV9	-	TRBJ2-3	CASSRTSGGTDTQYF	TGTGCCAGCAGCCGGACTAGCGGGGGCACAGATACGCAGTATTTT
-	TRBV7-2	-	TRBJ2-3	CASSSLGLDTQYF	TGTGCCAGCAGCTCATTGGGACTAGATACGCAGTATTTT
-	TRBV5-1	-	TRBJ2-5	CASSLPPGAGETQYF	TGCGCCAGCAGCTTGCCTCCGGGTGCGGGAGAGACCCAGTACTTC
-	TRBV7-2	-	TRBJ1-2	CFSSGNKNYGYTF	TGTTTTTCGTCGGGGAACAAAAACTATGGCTACACCTTC
-	TRBV19	-	TRBJ1-1	CASSIQGRGTEAFF	TGTGCCAGTAGTATACAGGGGAGGGGTACTGAAGCTTTCTTT
-	TRBV27	-	TRBJ1-1	CASTLGGKAFF	TGTGCCAGCACCTTGGGAGGGAAGGCTTTCTTT
TRBD1	TRBV29-1	-	TRBJ1-2	CSVVLGQYYGYTF	TGCAGCGTTGTCTTGGGACAGTACTATGGCTACACCTTC
-	TRBV27	-	TRBJ2-2	CASRSGVGVGELFF	TGTGCCAGCAGGTCAGGGGTGGGGGTCGGGGAGCTGTTTTTT
-	TRBV5-6	once	TRBJ2-2	CASSLVGAGELFF	TGTGCCAGCAGCTTGGTAGGGGCCGGGGAGCTGTTTTTT
TRBD2	TRBV28	-	TRBJ2-1	CASIGLAGGLTYNEQFF	TGTGCCAGCATCGGACTAGCGGGGGGACTCACCTACAATGAGCAGTTCTTC
TRBD2	TRBV9	-	TRBJ2-1	CASSPLAGSYNEQFF	TGTGCCAGCAGCCCACTAGCGGGGTCGTACAATGAGCAGTTCTTC
TRBD1	TRBV2	-	TRBJ2-2	CASRQGANTGELFF	TGTGCCAGCCGACAGGGGGCGAACACCGGGGAGCTGTTTTTT
TRBD1	TRBV19	-	TRBJ1-1	CASSPQGQGARGDTEAFF	TGTGCCAGTAGTCCCCAGGGACAGGGGGCGCGAGGGGACACTGAAGCTTTCTTT
-	TRBV19	-	TRBJ2-3	CASSVYAGWADTQYF	TGTGCCAGTAGTGTATACGCGGGTTGGGCAGATACGCAGTATTTT
TRBD1	TRBV9	-	TRBJ2-3	CASSDLGTGLTDTQYF	TGTGCCAGCAGCGACTTAGGGACAGGGTTGACAGATACGCAGTATTTT
-	TRBV30	-	TRBJ1-3	CAWSVRERPNGNTIYF	TGTGCCTGGAGTGTGAGGGAACGACCAAATGGAAACACCATATATTTT
-	TRBV15	once	TRBJ2-5	CATSRKTTGLETQYF	TGTGCCACCAGCAGAAAGACGACAGGTTTGGAGACCCAGTACTTC
TRBD1	TRBV2	-	TRBJ1-2	CASSGRDRGYGYTF	TGTGCCAGCAGTGGCCGGGACAGGGGTTATGGCTACACCTTC
-	TRBV4-1	-	TRBJ1-5	CASSQGPGSQPQHF	TGCGCCAGCAGCCAAGGACCGGGGAGTCAGCCCCAGCATTTT
TRBD1	TRBV30	-	TRBJ1-2	CAWNPTGGGPYGYTF	TGTGCCTGGAACCCGACAGGGGGTGGGCCCTATGGCTACACCTTC
TRBD1	TRBV11-2	once	TRBJ2-7	CASSPIRDRMGEQYF	TGTGCCAGCAGCCCCATCCGGGACAGGATGGGCGAACAGTACTTC
-	TRBV9	few	TRBJ2-7	CASSVGQSNYEQYF	TGTGCCAGCAGCGTAGGACAATCGAACTACGAGCAGTACTTC
TRBD1	TRBV28	-	TRBJ1-5	CASSSRQGAQPQHF	TGTGCCAGCAGTTCTAGGCAGGGGGCTCAGCCCCAGCATTTT
TRBD2	TRBV11-2	-	TRBJ2-1	CASQPGLVTNEQFF	TGTGCCTCACAACCGGGACTAGTTACCAATGAGCAGTTCTTC
TRBD1	TRBV4-2	few	TRBJ1-3	CASSQGDRGLYGNTIYF	TGTGCCAGCAGCCAAGGGGACAGGGGGCTTTATGGAAACACCATATATTTT
-	TRBV7-9	-	TRBJ1-4	CASSPRGDVNNEKLFF	TGTGCCAGCAGCCCACGAGGCGACGTCAATAATGAAAAACTGTTTTTT
-	TRBV19	-	TRBJ2-1	CASSIGVPAYNEQFF	TGTGCCAGTAGTATAGGAGTGCCCGCCTACAATGAGCAGTTCTTC
-	TRBV6-5	-	TRBJ1-6	CASEKGGGVNSPLHF	TGTGCCAGCGAAAAGGGAGGGGGAGTAAATTCACCCCTCCACTTT
TRBD1	TRBV24-1	once	TRBJ1-5	CAQLGQGESNQPQHF	TGTGCCCAACTGGGACAGGGGGAAAGCAATCAGCCCCAGCATTTT
-	TRBV18	few	TRBJ2-2	CASSSEIGELFF	TGTGCCAGCTCATCAGAAATTGGGGAGCTGTTTTTT
-	TRBV5-6	-	TRBJ1-5	CASSFLGGRSNQPQHF	TGTGCCAGCAGCTTCTTGGGTGGGAGGAGCAATCAGCCCCAGCATTTT
TRBD1	TRBV6-5	-	TRBJ1-6	CASSDRGNSPLHF	TGTGCCAGCAGCGACAGGGGAAATTCACCCCTCCACTTT
-	TRBV28	-	TRBJ2-3	CASSPSGTDTQYF	TGTGCCAGCAGTCCTTCAGGCACAGATACGCAGTATTTT
TRBD2	TRBV4-1	-	TRBJ2-3	CASSQVAGYTDTQYF	TGCGCCAGCAGCCAAGTAGCGGGGTACACAGATACGCAGTATTTT
TRBD1	TRBV10-2	-	TRBJ1-2	CASSEFNRGNGYTF	TGCGCCAGCAGTGAGTTTAACAGGGGGAATGGCTACACCTTC
-	TRBV4-2	once	TRBJ2-1	CASSHQGLGDYNEQFF	TGTGCCAGCAGCCACCAGGGGTTGGGTGACTACAATGAGCAGTTCTTC
-	TRBV6-5	-	TRBJ2-7	CARGRLELCEQYF	TGTGCCAGGGGGCGTCTAGAGCTTTGCGAGCAGTACTTC
TRBD1	TRBV15	-	TRBJ1-1	CATSRGTGSSMNTEAFF	TGTGCCACCAGCAGGGGGACAGGGAGTTCGATGAACACTGAAGCTTTCTTT
TRBD1	TRBV7-8	-	TRBJ1-1	CASSLQPGQGSAAFF	TGTGCCAGCAGCTTACAGCCGGGACAGGGATCAGCAGCTTTCTTT
-	TRBV14	-	TRBJ2-5	CASSQHNYKETQYF	TGTGCCAGCAGCCAACACAACTACAAAGAGACCCAGTACTTC
-	TRBV3-1/TRBV3-2	-	TRBJ1-5	CASSLGQSNQPQHF	TGTGCCAGCAGCCTTGGACAGAGCAATCAGCCCCAGCATTTT
-	TRBV6-1	many	TRBJ1-1	CASSEKWSGAFF	TGTGCCAGCAGTGAAAAGTGGTCAGGAGCTTTCTTT